These 29 T cell receptor beta chains originate from one sample sequenced in a study of blood T cell repertoires in COVID-19. Clones were read by immunoSEQ multiplex PCR, and TCRdb kept only the in-frame ones, dropping some. The table records about 190,000 clones, 80% to 85% of them present only once. Sequenced input: peripheral blood. These receptor sequences come from a woman aged 40 to 50 with acute or convalescent COVID-19.

This sequence joins TRBV27 and TRBJ2-2; TRBD1 matches 8 bases. Germline CDR1 is MNHEY and CDR2 is SMNVEV (reference sequence). CDR3 length: 16 residues. V was clipped by 6 bases and J by 5 bases; unmatched bases: 11. The CDR3 sequence: CASRGTLDRVTGELFF. The DNA of the CDR3 is TGTGCCAGCAGGGGTACCCTGGACAGGGTAACCGGGGAGCTGTTTTTT.

The chain links TRBV5-6 to TRBJ2-5, with D unclear. Trimming cost V 1 base and J 4 bases, with 8 bases left between them. Germline V gene lookup returns CDR1 SGHDT and CDR2 YYEEEE. The CDR3 has 13 residues. CDR3 protein: CASSLPSVETQYF. The CDR3 DNA reads TGTGCCAGCAGCTTGCCCAGCGTAGAGACCCAGTACTTC. Looking up the rest from reference TRBV5-6 and TRBJ2-5 gives the full variable domain: DAGVTQSPTHLIKTRGQQVTLRCSPKSGHDTVSWYQQALGQGPQFIFQYYEEEERQRGNFPDRFSGHQFPNYSSELNVNALLLGDSALYLCASSLPSVETQYFGPGTRLLVL.

This clone was detected only once. The chain recombines TRBV6-2 or TRBV6-3 with TRBJ2-7, with 10 nucleotides matching TRBD1. After removal of 4 bases from V and 8 bases from J, the junction contained 8 bases not matched to a gene. CDR1 is MNHEY and CDR2 is SVGEGT in the germline V gene. The CDR3 runs 14 residues. CDR3 in DNA: TGTGCCAGCAGTTGGGGACAGGGGATGAGAAAGCAGTACTTC. It encodes CASSWGQGMRKQYF.

The rearrangement links TRBV9 to TRBJ1-6; D uncertain. CDR1 and CDR2 from the germline V gene are SGDLS and YYNGEE. CDR3 length: 15 residues. V lost 3 bases and J lost 2, with 9 bases in between. As DNA, the CDR3 is TGTGCCAGCAGCGCGACGGGGACCTATAATTCACCCCTCCACTTT. Protein product: CASSATGTYNSPLHF.

The V call is TRBV6-5, the J call TRBJ1-5, with a possible D match to TRBD1 (5 bases). V lost 9 bases and J lost 3, with 15 bases in between. In germline, CDR1 is MNHEY, CDR2 SVGAGI. The CDR3 has 14 amino acids. CDR3 DNA sequence: TGTGCCAGTTCCTCGGCGGGGACCAATCAGCCCCAGCATTTT. Its translation: CASSSAGTNQPQHF.

There are a few counts of this clone. This rearrangement joins TRBV6-5 to TRBJ1-2; possible D gene TRBD1, 5 bases. CDR1 and CDR2 from the germline V gene are MNHEY and SVGAGI. V lost 6 bases and J 8 bases, leaving 13 bases between the germline ends. The CDR3 runs 12 residues. Here the CDR3 reads CASSRGGGGYTF. In DNA form, the CDR3 reads TGTGCCAGCAGCCGGGGGGGAGGGGGCTACACCTTC.

V and J are TRBV7-2 and TRBJ1-1; a weak D match, TRBD1 (6 bases). CDR1 and CDR2 (germline): SGHTA, FQGNSA. The V end was cut by 1 base, the J end by 3 bases, with 12 bases between. This CDR3 contains 15 residues. DNA of the CDR3: TGTGCCAGCAGCTTAGTGGGCACAGGGCACACTGAAGCTTTCTTT. It specifies CASSLVGTGHTEAFF.

The chain uses TRBV5-5 and TRBJ1-1; D not certain. Trimming removed 1 base at V and 10 bases at J, with 17 bases between. CDR1 is SGHKS and CDR2 is YYEKEE in the germline V gene (reference sequence). The CDR3 is 14 residues long. The CDR3 loop is CASSLKNGATGAFF. The DNA of the CDR3 is TGTGCCAGCAGCTTGAAGAACGGCGCGACGGGAGCTTTCTTT.

This chain links TRBV7-8 with TRBJ1-4; TRBD1 is a possible D gene (5 bases). V lost 3 bases and J lost 8, with 13 bases in between. The germline V gene has CDR1 SGHVS and CDR2 FQNEAQ. CDR3 length: 14 residues. The DNA for the CDR3 is TGTGCCAGCAGCTTTCGGCAGGGAGGGGAAAAACTGTTTTTT. Its translation is CASSFRQGGEKLFF.

The chain joins TRBV28 to TRBJ1-2, with no clear D. CDR1 and CDR2 (germline): MDHEN, SYDVKM. V shed 6 bases and J shed 2 bases, with 10 bases lying between them. This CDR3 has 13 amino acids. The CDR3 spells CASSLAGNYGYTF. CDR3 DNA: TGTGCCAGCAGCCTGGCGGGAAACTATGGCTACACCTTC.

This clone was seen once. The DNA of the CDR3 is TGTGCCAGCAGTCCTACAGGCTACTACGAGCAGTACTTC. Its protein is CASSPTGYYEQYF. The V call is TRBV12-3 or TRBV12-4, the J call TRBJ2-7, with D possibly matching TRBD1 (5 bases). V lost 5 bases to trimming and J lost 3 bases, with 11 bases between them. The CDR3 is made up of 13 amino acids.

The chain has TRBV29-1 and TRBJ2-1; 7 positions match TRBD1. The CDR3 loop spans 13 amino acids. The trim removed 6 bases at V and 6 bases at J, leaving 8 bases unmatched. Germline V CDR1 and CDR2: SQVTM, ANQGSEA. CDR3 in amino acids: CSVLTGTGNEQFF. CDR3 nucleotide sequence: TGCAGCGTGCTGACAGGGACCGGCAATGAGCAGTTCTTC.

The gene calls are TRBV6-5 and TRBJ1-6; no reliable D call. Germline V lookup: CDR1 MNHEY, CDR2 SVGAGI. CDR3 length: 12 residues. V lost 6 bases and J lost 8, with 8 bases in between. CDR3 amino acids: CASSGRYSPLHF. The CDR3 nucleotides read TGTGCCAGCAGCGGCAGGTATTCACCCCTCCACTTT.

The V and J genes are TRBV27 and TRBJ2-3; the match to TRBD2 covers 9 bases. V shed 6 bases and J 2 bases; nucleotides not matched to a gene: 3. CDR1 and CDR2 from the germline V gene are MNHEY and SMNVEV (reference sequence). There are 14 residues in the CDR3. The chain's CDR3 is CASSERGVTDTQYF. The CDR3 DNA is TGTGCCAGCAGCGAGCGGGGGGTCACAGATACGCAGTATTTT.

This chain uses TRBV30 with TRBJ2-1, with a tentative D call TRBD1 (6 bases). The CDR3 has 12 amino acids. Germline V gene sequence: CDR1 GTSNPN, CDR2 SVGIG (reference sequence). V shed 1 base and J shed 10 bases, with 11 bases lying between them. CDR3 sequence: CAWSDTGTEQFF. DNA for the CDR3: TGTGCCTGGAGTGATACCGGGACAGAGCAGTTCTTC. Full variable domain (rest looked up from reference TRBV30 and TRBJ2-1): SQTIHQWPATLVQPVGSPLSLECTVEGTSNPNLYWYRQAAGRGLQLLFYSVGIGQISSEVPQNLSASRPQDRQFILSSKKLLLSDSGFYLCAWSDTGTEQFFGPGTRLTVL.

The rearrangement links TRBV12-3 or TRBV12-4 to TRBJ2-2, with D unresolved. The CDR3 extends over 12 amino acids. Trimming left V 6 bases short and J 6 bases short, with 8 bases between. This CDR3 is CASRPNAGELFF. CDR3 nucleotides: TGTGCCAGCAGACCTAACGCCGGGGAGCTGTTTTTT.

V and J are TRBV20-1 and TRBJ2-5; 7 positions agree with TRBD2. The trim removed 3 bases at V and 5 bases at J, leaving 6 bases unmatched. Germline CDR1 and CDR2: DFQATT and SNEGSKA (reference sequence). The length of the CDR3 is 13 residues. The CDR3 nucleotides are TGCAGTGCTAGTGGGGACTACCGTGAGACCCAGTACTTC. Translated: CSASGDYRETQYF.

This rearrangement joins TRBV28 to TRBJ2-3; 10 bases map to TRBD2. The V gene's germline CDR1 is MDHEN and CDR2 SYDVKM. This CDR3 contains 17 residues. Trimming removed 6 bases from V and 2 bases from J; junction bases left unmatched: 11. Written as DNA, the CDR3 is TGTGCCAGCAGAAGCGGGAGGGCCTACCGTTTCACAGATACGCAGTATTTT. This codes for CASRSGRAYRFTDTQYF.

The genes are TRBV6-1 and TRBJ2-7, with 7 bases lining up with TRBD2. V shed 2 bases, J shed 4 bases, and the junction held 8 bases outside the gene matches. The CDR3 has 15 amino acids. CDR1 and CDR2 (germline): MNHNS, SASEGT. The CDR3 loop reads CASSEKWLSGYEQYF. The CDR3 bases are TGTGCCAGCAGTGAAAAATGGCTTAGCGGGTACGAGCAGTACTTC.

The chain couples TRBV18 to TRBJ2-7; 9 positions match TRBD1. This CDR3 comprises 15 residues. Trimming took 0 bases from V and 3 from J; bases not matched to a gene: 3. Germline V lookup: CDR1 KGHSH, CDR2 LQKENI. The CDR3: CASSPPGQGVYEQYF. CDR3 nucleotide sequence: TGTGCCAGCTCACCACCGGGACAGGGTGTCTACGAGCAGTACTTC.

The genes are TRBV13 and TRBJ1-2; TRBD1 agrees at 7 bases. The CDR3 has 15 residues. CDR1 and CDR2 (germline): PRHDT, FYEKMQ (reference sequence). The trim removed 4 bases at V and 0 bases at J, leaving 5 bases unmatched. The CDR3 protein is CASSSPGTANYGYTF. The DNA for the CDR3 is TGTGCCAGCAGCTCACCGGGGACAGCTAACTATGGCTACACCTTC. The complete variable domain, with remaining parts taken from reference TRBV13 and TRBJ1-2, reads AAGVIQSPRHLIKEKRETATLKCYPIPRHDTVYWYQQGPGQDPQFLISFYEKMQSDKGSIPDRFSAQQFSDYHSELNMSSLELGDSALYFCASSSPGTANYGYTFGSGTRLTVV.

The J gene is TRBJ2-1, the V gene TRBV4-1; the match to TRBD2 covers 10 bases. The CDR3 sequence is 16 residues long. The V gene end was trimmed by 0 bases and the J gene end by 7 bases; junction bases not matched to a gene: 6. Germline lookup yields CDR1 MGHRA and CDR2 YSYEKL. CDR3 coding DNA: TGCGCCAGCAGCCAAGAAGGGCTAGCGGGGGATAATGAGCAGTTCTTC. Its protein product is CASSQEGLAGDNEQFF.

The chain employs TRBV28 and TRBJ2-2; 9 bases map to TRBD2. CDR3 length: 15 amino acids. CDR1 and CDR2 from the germline V gene are MDHEN and SYDVKM. Trimming took 2 bases from V and 6 from J; bases not matched to a gene: 4. In DNA form, the CDR3 reads TGTGCCAGCAGTTTAGCGGGGGGGCCGCCCGGGGAGCTGTTTTTT. It codes for CASSLAGGPPGELFF.

This sequence joins TRBV7-2 and TRBJ1-3; 8 bases agree with TRBD1. Germline V gives CDR1 SGHTA, CDR2 FQGNSA. V was pared by 4 bases and J by 7 bases, with 3 bases of the junction left unmatched. This CDR3 spans 13 amino acids. CDR3 amino acids: CASSSDRGNTIYF. The CDR3 region has the DNA TGTGCCAGCAGCTCCGACAGGGGCAACACCATATATTTT.

The chain carries TRBV28 and TRBJ1-1; D perhaps matches TRBD1 (5 bases). The length of the CDR3 is 17 residues. V was clipped by 1 base and J by 0 bases, with 15 bases between them. Germline CDR1 MDHEN, CDR2 SYDVKM. CDR3 sequence: CASSLLSRATLNTEAFF. The CDR3 nucleotides read TGTGCCAGCAGTTTATTATCCAGGGCCACCCTGAACACTGAAGCTTTCTTT.

The chain recombines TRBV11-2 with TRBJ1-4; D call uncertain. From germline, CDR1 is SGHAT and CDR2 FQNNGV. Trimming cost V 1 base and J 8 bases, with 14 bases left between them. CDR3 length equals 15 residues. The CDR3 is CASSLGTREREKLFF. The CDR3, as DNA: TGTGCCAGCAGCTTAGGCACGAGGGAGAGGGAAAAACTGTTTTTT.

The V and J genes are TRBV5-1 and TRBJ1-1, with D perhaps TRBD1 (6 bases). Trimming shortened V by 0 bases and J by 2 bases, and 17 bases separated the two germline ends. Germline CDR1 and CDR2: SGHRS and YFSETQ. The CDR3 spans 17 residues. The CDR3 loop reads CASSLGLSWTANTEAFF. DNA of the CDR3: TGCGCCAGCAGCTTGGGACTTTCTTGGACAGCAAACACTGAAGCTTTCTTT.

This chain links TRBV29-1 with TRBJ1-2; D unclear. Trimming cost V 4 bases and J 8 bases, with 11 bases left between them. The CDR3 spans 11 residues. Germline V gene lookup returns CDR1 SQVTM and CDR2 ANQGSEA. The CDR3 sequence is CSVGAWRGYTF. The CDR3 DNA reads as TGCAGCGTTGGGGCCTGGAGGGGCTACACCTTC.

The chain uses TRBV6-5 and TRBJ2-7; TRBD2 agrees at 9 bases. This CDR3 spans 15 amino acids. The germline V gene encodes CDR1 MNHEY and CDR2 SVGAGI. V trimming: 0 bases; J trimming: 2 bases; junction bases outside the gene matches: 2. CDR3 nucleotide sequence: TGTGCCAGCAGTTACTCGCTAGCGGGGACCTACGAGCAGTACTTC. Amino acid sequence: CASSYSLAGTYEQYF.